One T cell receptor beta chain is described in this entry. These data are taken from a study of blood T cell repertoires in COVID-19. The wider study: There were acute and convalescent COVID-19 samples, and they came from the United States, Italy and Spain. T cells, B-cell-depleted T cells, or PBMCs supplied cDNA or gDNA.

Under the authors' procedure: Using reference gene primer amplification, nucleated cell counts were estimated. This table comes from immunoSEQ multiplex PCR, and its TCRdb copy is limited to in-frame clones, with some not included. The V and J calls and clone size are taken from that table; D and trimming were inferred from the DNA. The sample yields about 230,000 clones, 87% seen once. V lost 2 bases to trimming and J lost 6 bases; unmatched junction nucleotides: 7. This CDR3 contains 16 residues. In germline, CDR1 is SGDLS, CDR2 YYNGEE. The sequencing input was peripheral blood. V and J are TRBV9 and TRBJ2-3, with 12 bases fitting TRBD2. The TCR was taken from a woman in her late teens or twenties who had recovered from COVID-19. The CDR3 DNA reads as TGTGCCAGCAGCGTCCATTGGACTAGCGGGACCGATACGCAGTATTTT. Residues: CASSVHWTSGTDTQYF.